This TCR beta chain derives from a study of T cell responses to AZD1222 COVID-19 vaccine. This clone was recorded once. Its antigen is unidentified. Clones were read by immunoSEQ multiplex PCR, and TCRdb kept only the in-frame ones, dropping some. The sample has about 150,000 clones; more than 75% are singletons. V was shortened by 4 bases and J by 8 bases, with 15 bases between the two germline ends. The CDR3 spans 14 residues. CDR1 is SGHDN, CDR2 FVKESK, per germline. Overall study results and limits: Baseline serology detected seropositivity in only a handful of AZD1222 recipients. Donors skewed white British and female; clonal diversity was possibly underestimated. Among spike-specific TCRs, nearly half reportedly target unmutated variant regions. All repertoire sampling was performed exclusively after the peak T cell response.

This chain uses TRBV14 with TRBJ2-1, with a tentative D call TRBD1 (5 bases). This sample comprised peripheral blood, obtained on day 0 of MenACWY control vaccination. This sequence originates from an adult in good health. CDR3 sequence reads: CASSPYLLGHEQFF. In nucleotides, the CDR3 is TGTGCCAGCAGCCCATACCTCCTGGGGCATGAGCAGTTCTTC.